This T cell receptor beta chain was observed in a study of spatial heterogeneity in lung cancer. Each CDR3 protein gets one entry after TCRdb re-called the 5' RACE reads with MiXCR. The table lists some 70,000 distinct CDR3 sequences, roughly 14% of them singletons, with over 5.5% in the top ten. The V end lost 5 bases, the J end lost 2 bases, and 16 bases lay between the germline ends. Germline loops: CDR1 SGHRS, CDR2 YFSETQ. The length of the CDR3 is 15 residues. The time point was: sample taken at primary tumor resection. Without sorting, whole RNA was sequenced from tumor, nontumor lung or frozen PBMC. This clonotype was counted a few times.

Sequencing used PBMCs, obtained at surgery. This TCR was sampled from a male donor with early-stage non-small cell lung cancer. The V call is TRBV5-1, the J call TRBJ2-5, with TRBD1 as a possible D gene (6 bases). The CDR3 spells CASRQGNQGQETQYF. Written as DNA, the CDR3 is TGCGCCAGCAGACAGGGCAACCAGGGACAAGAGACCCAGTACTTC.